This T cell receptor (beta chain) was captured by sequencing in a study of shared clonotypes between healthy human individuals (dated by TCRdb to 2018 to 2020). Regarding the complete study: The cohort included a few men and a couple of women between 18 and 49 years of age. To estimate repertoire size and how much clonotypes are shared between individuals, the study performed deep sequencing of blood TCR repertoires from a few healthy adults. To increase sequencing depth and limit assay-specific biases, different laboratories used diverse techniques to prepare libraries and sequence TCR repertoires. Per donor, leukapheresis produced somewhere between about 0.94 and 10 billion PBMCs. For each donor, CD4 naive and CD4 memory were each given three plates, CD8 naive was given two plates, and CD8 memory was given one plate.

Using the deep immunoSEQ assay, multiplex PCR amplified TCR CDR3 regions from genomic DNA. Genomic DNA extracted from each cell subset was distributed evenly over all wells of several immunoSEQ 96-well plates, and each plate served as one replicate. For sorted subsets, each replicate PCR was loaded with approximately 190 ng genomic DNA, equivalent to 25,000 to 30,000 T cell genomes. The purified libraries were quantified using a Qubit 3.0 fluorometer, sized with a Bioanalyzer 2100, and then quantified again using the KAPA Library Quantification kit. Every immunoSEQ 96-well plate was sequenced on a dedicated single-read 150-cycle Illumina NextSeq 550 flow cell. On the authors' methods: Because only junctional sequences without quality scores were contained in the immunoSEQ output, filtering matching that applied to full-length reads could not be performed. Sequences were annotated with PyIR, a Python wrapper for IgBLAST v1.9, using IMGT germline references to assign V/J genes and CDR3. Reads with weak V/J assignments (E-value above 1e-6), missing CDR3, stop codons, out-of-frame junctions, or ambiguous translated residues were removed. A V3J clonotype was defined by an identical inferred V gene, J gene, and CDR3 amino acid sequence. Percentage overlap between repertoires was computed as shared unique clonotypes divided by the size of the smaller repertoire. Repertoire richness was assessed with RTK rarefaction, the Chao1 estimator, and Recon v2.1 estimates of unobserved clonotypes. OLGA was used to compute generation probabilities for all TCRbeta clonotypes that the gDNA method yielded from several donors. Sourced from immuneACCESS, this table was stored by TCRdb with only in-frame sequences that have V and J called. A share of the clones is absent; for the studies checked, an unresolved V gene accounts for under half, and the remainder has no known explanation. V and J calls plus clone size are reproduced from that table; the DNA served to infer D and trimming. This sample comprises some 1,400,000 clones, approximately 97% of them detected only once. Of the sample, about 1.2% falls within the top ten clones.

The donors were healthy, HIV-negative adults with no recently reported acute infections or vaccinations. Only Caucasian adults living in Nashville, Tennessee, USA were represented among the donors. CD4+ T cells were enriched by magnetic negative selection; naive cells were then positively selected on CD45RA, and the negative fraction formed the memory subset. After blood collection by leukapheresis, PBMCs were isolated using Ficoll-Histopaque density gradient centrifugation and then cryopreserved in the vapor phase of liquid nitrogen. Analytical flow cytometry was used to check the purity and quantity of each magnetically sorted T cell population. Each sorted fraction had its genomic DNA isolated and then quantified by UV absorbance on a Nanodrop 2000c. Between the V and J ends, shortened by 4 bases and 9 bases respectively, the junction contains 13 bases. The CDR1 and CDR2 encoded by the germline V gene are SNHLY and FYNNEI. CDR3 length: 13 amino acids, cysteine to phenylalanine. Only the CDR3 DNA is retained, 39 bases long and in frame from the first base.

Turning to this clone: Its antigen has not been determined. Per-base qualities were not stored, and no clone one base away is much larger.

Study-level results and caveats: Pairwise subsampling indicated that sequencing depth was expected to affect the degree of clonotype sharing among donors. Sharing across a few donors was observed for approximately 5% of naive CD4, under 4% of naive CD8, over 2% of memory CD4, and 0.4% of memory CD8 clonotypes. Sampling was restricted to blood, and TCR repertoires in tissue are likely to differ from TCR repertoires in blood. Incomplete sequencing was indicated by rarefaction of sorted-subset datasets, despite the large sequencing depth. Clonotypes shared by all four sorted-subset donors showed higher generation probabilities than non-shared clonotypes. Because the study included only a small number of donors, the genetic and exposure-history diversity represented was limited. Naive subsets generally had larger estimated clonotype richness than memory subsets.

The source is a man aged 30 to 39 in good health. The specimen was naive CD4+ T cells sorted from blood. The sample's cell subset or site label, in plain terms: CD45RA+ positively selected. The chain couples TRBV2 to TRBJ2-1; TRBD2 is a weak D gene call, 5 bases matching. The DNA sequence reads TGTGCCAGCAGTGGGGCCAGCGGCGCTGAGCAGTTCTTC. This sequence encodes CASSGASGAEQFF.